These 6 T cell receptor beta chains originate from one sample sequenced in a study of T cell changes during pregnancy in multiple sclerosis. Using immunoSEQ multiplex PCR, the repertoire was profiled, and TCRdb retains in-frame clones only, with some absent. Altogether around 65,000 clones are present, around 92% being singletons, with the ten largest covering around 2.5%. Sequencing used peripheral blood, obtained in the second trimester of pregnancy. The receptors shown here come from a female donor in good health, enrolled as a control in a pregnancy study.

This rearrangement joins TRBV21-1 to TRBJ2-7; the table's D gene call, TRBD2, was not cross checked with the DNA. TRBV21-1 is annotated as a pseudogene. The CDR3 has 13 amino acids. The CDR3 sequence: CASSRSGRDEQYF. The CDR3 DNA sequence: TGTGCCAGCAGTCGCAGCGGGAGGGACGAGCAGTACTTC.

This clone has only one observation. V is TRBV5-1 and J is TRBJ1-2; tentative D call: TRBD1 (6 bases). V lost 4 bases and J lost 5, with 18 bases in between. CDR1 and CDR2 (germline): SGHRS, YFSETQ. The CDR3 consists of 15 residues. This CDR3 reads CASSLSEGGLYGYTF. The CDR3 DNA reads as TGCGCCAGCAGCCTATCGGAGGGGGGGCTTTATGGCTACACCTTC.

In its sample, this clone was seen once. The chain links TRBV6-6 to TRBJ1-3; TRBD1 might be the D (6 bases). Per the germline V gene, CDR1 is MNHNY and CDR2 is SVGAGI (reference sequence). Trimming took off 7 bases at V and 0 bases at J, with 16 bases between the two ends. The CDR3 loop spans 16 amino acids. The CDR3 spells CASTLGRGFSGNTIYF. Here the CDR3 DNA reads TGTGCCAGCACCTTAGGCAGGGGATTCTCTGGAAACACCATATATTTT.

The J gene is TRBJ1-1, the V gene TRBV19; 10 bases fit TRBD1. Germline assignment: CDR1 LNHDA and CDR2 SQIVND (reference sequence). This CDR3 comprises 13 residues. V was pared by 7 bases and J by 8 bases, with 7 bases of the junction left unmatched. The CDR3: CASTVTGGGEAFF. CDR3 nucleotide sequence: TGTGCCAGTACCGTGACAGGGGGCGGCGAAGCTTTCTTT.

V is TRBV7-3 and J is TRBJ2-1, with unresolved D. The CDR3 consists of 13 residues. Germline V gene sequence: CDR1 SGHTA, CDR2 FQGTGA. V shed 0 bases and J shed 6 bases, with 6 bases lying between them. CDR3 sequence: CASSLTRVNEQFF. In nucleotides, the CDR3 is TGTGCCAGCAGCTTAACTCGGGTCAATGAGCAGTTCTTC.

This clone has a single count. The chain is built from TRBV11-1 and TRBJ2-5; no reliable D call. This CDR3 contains 16 residues. Trimming cost V 4 bases and J 1 base, with 16 bases left between them. The germline V gene encodes CDR1 SGHAT and CDR2 FQDESV (reference sequence). In DNA form, the CDR3 reads TGTGCCAGCAGCTACGGGTCAGTCGCCTCCCAAGAGACCCAGTACTTC. Its protein is CASSYGSVASQETQYF.